This paragraph reports one T cell receptor beta chain. The data stem from a study of T cell responses to AZD1222 COVID-19 vaccine. CDR1 and CDR2 (germline): LGHDT, YNNKEL (reference sequence). This CDR3 is built from 12 residues. The ends were cut back, 1 base at V and 8 bases at J, with 6 bases in the middle. Profiling relied on immunoSEQ multiplex PCR, and the TCRdb table lists in-frame clones only, not all of them. The sample contains 150,000 to 200,000 clones, roughly 88% of which appear only once. The sample in question was peripheral blood, obtained 28 days after the second AZD1222 dose. The rearrangement uses TRBV3-1 (or the pseudogene TRBV3-2) and TRBJ2-1, with D uncertain. The sequence was collected from an adult who received the AZD1222 COVID-19 vaccine. In DNA, the CDR3 is TGTGCCAGCAGCCAAGTCGGATATGAGCAGTTCTTC. This gives the protein CASSQVGYEQFF.